A single sample gave rise to the 15 T cell receptor beta chains below, sequenced in a study of CD8 T cell repertoires and HIV-1 epitope variants. TCRdb's copy holds only in-frame clones and misses some; the assay was immunoSEQ multiplex PCR. The sample has approximately 5,000 clones; 65% to 70% are singletons. Their antigen targets remain unknown. The sequencing input was cultured CD8+ T cells derived from PBMCs. The receptors were sampled from a male donor with HIV.

The J gene is TRBJ2-1, the V gene TRBV27, with 8 nucleotides matching TRBD1. The CDR3 sequence is 16 residues long. Germline values: CDR1 MNHEY, CDR2 SMNVEV (reference sequence). J gave up 0 bases and V 5 bases, and 6 bases lay outside the gene matches. The CDR3 region is CASSAAGGSSYNEQFF. CDR3 DNA sequence: TGTGCCAGCAGTGCCGCAGGGGGCAGCTCCTACAATGAGCAGTTCTTC.

Here the CDR3 reads CASNGETPEKLFF. DNA of the CDR3: TGTGCCAGCAACGGGGAGACCCCTGAAAAACTGTTTTTT. V gene TRBV28 combines with J gene TRBJ1-4, with D hard to call. Germline lookup yields CDR1 MDHEN and CDR2 SYDVKM. The CDR3 is made up of 13 amino acids. Trimming took 7 bases from V and 7 from J, leaving 13 bases between them.

This clone has just one count. The chain carries TRBV11-2 and TRBJ1-3; no definite D call. Germline CDR1 SGHAT, CDR2 FQNNGV. CDR3 length: 13 amino acids. V was clipped by 3 bases and J by 8 bases, with 11 bases between them. CDR3 amino acids: CASSFDSFDTIYF. DNA of the CDR3: TGTGCCAGCAGCTTTGACTCCTTTGACACCATATATTTT.

This clone is deemed medium-sized. The chain uses TRBV27 and TRBJ2-2; unclear D gene. Germline lookup yields CDR1 MNHEY and CDR2 SMNVEV (reference sequence). The V end was cut by 3 bases, the J end by 4 bases, with 3 bases between. The length of the CDR3 is 12 residues. This chain's CDR3 is CASSFGTGELFF. CDR3 coding DNA: TGTGCCAGCAGTTTCGGCACCGGGGAGCTGTTTTTT.

This clone is judged medium-sized (0.01 to 0.1%). The rearrangement joins TRBV7-9 to TRBJ2-2, with unresolved D. The CDR3 is 13 amino acids. Germline lookup yields CDR1 SEHNR and CDR2 FQNEAQ (reference sequence). V lost 3 bases, J lost 8 bases, and 10 bases lay in between. CDR3 bases: TGTGCCAGCAGCTTGAAGAGTTCTGGGGAGCTGTTTTTT. Its translation: CASSLKSSGELFF.

This clone was counted a few times. This chain connects TRBV7-9 to TRBJ1-1, with TRBD1 identical over 9 bases. Germline trimming cut 5 bases from V and 1 base from J; bases unmatched to any gene: 11. Per the germline V gene, CDR1 is SEHNR and CDR2 is FQNEAQ (reference sequence). CDR3 length: 17 amino acids. The CDR3 sequence is CASSPRRTGAQNTEAFF. Written as DNA, the CDR3 is TGTGCCAGCAGCCCGAGGCGGACAGGGGCGCAGAACACTGAAGCTTTCTTT. Looking up the rest from reference TRBV7-9 and TRBJ1-1 gives the full variable domain: DTGVSQNPRHKITKRGQNVTFRCDPISEHNRLYWYRQTLGQGPEFLTYFQNEAQLEKSRLLSDRFSAERPKGSFSTLEIQRTEQGDSAMYLCASSPRRTGAQNTEAFFGQGTRLTVV.

This clone was counted a few times. V is TRBV29-1 and J is TRBJ1-1; tentative D call: TRBD1 (5 bases). Germline V gene sequence: CDR1 SQVTM, CDR2 ANQGSEA. This CDR3 spans 14 amino acids. The V end was cut by 7 bases, the J end by 0 bases, with 15 bases between. CDR3 sequence: CSASLTDMNTEAFF. The CDR3 DNA reads TGCAGCGCATCCCTGACAGATATGAACACTGAAGCTTTCTTT.

V gene TRBV5-1 combines with J gene TRBJ2-1, with 7 bases that match TRBD1. The CDR3 contains 14 residues. V shed 0 bases, J shed 8 bases, and the junction held 5 bases outside the gene matches. CDR1 is SGHRS and CDR2 is YFSETQ in the germline V gene. The CDR3 DNA reads as TGCGCCAGCAGCTTGGCGAAAACAGGGGATGAGCAGTTCTTC. Translating it yields CASSLAKTGDEQFF.

This chain links TRBV28 with TRBJ2-3, with D tentatively TRBD2 (6 bases). This CDR3 is 14 amino acids long. The V end was cut by 1 base, the J end by 6 bases, with 11 bases between. Germline V gives CDR1 MDHEN, CDR2 SYDVKM. CDR3 sequence (DNA): TGTGCCAGCAGTTTATTGGGGGGAATGGATACGCAGTATTTT. This sequence encodes CASSLLGGMDTQYF.

The chain links TRBV5-6 to TRBJ2-7; 9 bases match TRBD1. CDR3 length: 15 residues. V shed 4 bases and J 3 bases; nucleotides not matched to a gene: 8. The germline V gene has CDR1 SGHDT and CDR2 YYEEEE. CDR3 region: CASSPPGQGYYEQYF. For the CDR3, the DNA is TGTGCCAGCAGCCCACCGGGACAGGGATACTACGAGCAGTACTTC.

This clone was counted a few times. The rearrangement uses TRBV10-1 and TRBJ2-7; D not resolved. The CDR3 runs to 16 residues. V was shortened by 0 bases and J by 0 bases, with 12 bases between the two germline ends. The germline V gene encodes CDR1 WNHNN and CDR2 SYGVQD (reference sequence). The CDR3 here is CASSESLWQDSYEQYF. The CDR3 bases are TGCGCCAGCAGTGAGTCGCTTTGGCAGGACTCCTACGAGCAGTACTTC.

This clone was recorded a few times. This chain uses TRBV28 with TRBJ2-7, with D possibly TRBD1 on 5 matching bases. Germline V gene sequence: CDR1 MDHEN, CDR2 SYDVKM. CDR3 length equals 12 residues. Trimming removed 5 bases from V and 9 bases from J, with 14 bases in between. The CDR3 nucleotides are TGTGCCAGCAGTCGGCAGGTCACAGGGCAGTACTTC. Amino acid sequence: CASSRQVTGQYF. Variable domain in full (rest from reference TRBV28 and TRBJ2-7): DVKVTQSSRYLVKRTGEKVFLECVQDMDHENMFWYRQDPGLGLRLIYFSYDVKMKEKGDIPEGYSVSREKKERFSLILESASTNQTSMYLCASSRQVTGQYFGPGTRLTVT.

Only a few counts were recorded for this clone. This chain joins TRBV2 and TRBJ1-5; a possible D gene is TRBD1 (6 bases). Germline V CDR1 and CDR2: SNHLY, FYNNEI. This CDR3 comprises 19 residues. The germline V and J ends were trimmed by 4 bases and 0 bases, with 22 bases remaining between them. The CDR3: CASSATSRDTRYSNQPQHF. The CDR3 DNA follows: TGTGCCAGCAGTGCAACATCCCGGGACACGCGGTATAGCAATCAGCCCCAGCATTTT.

This CDR3 reads CASIPGERLYEQYF. The CDR3 coding sequence is TGTGCCAGCATCCCAGGGGAGAGGCTTTACGAGCAGTACTTC. The chain combines TRBV7-9 with TRBJ2-5; maybe TRBD1 (6 bases). The J call is uncertain, as TRBJ2-7 better fits the DNA end. CDR1 SEHNR and CDR2 FQNEAQ come from the germline V gene (reference sequence). There are 14 residues in the CDR3.

The V call is TRBV9, the J call TRBJ2-3; 8 bases align to TRBD2. Germline V gene data show CDR1 as SGDLS and CDR2 as YYNGEE. The CDR3 has 14 residues. The ends lost 3 bases at V and 5 bases at J; junction bases unmatched: 5. Here the CDR3 DNA reads TGTGCCAGCAGCGCCGGGGGGGCCGGAGATACGCAGTATTTT. Translating gives CASSAGGAGDTQYF.